The 12 T cell receptor beta chains given below trace back to one sample, sequenced in a study of blood T cell repertoires in COVID-19 (dated by TCRdb to between 2020 and 2021). Preparation of the library involved the immunoSEQ multiplex PCR assay. The source is immuneACCESS, and TCRdb retained only in-frame sequences with V and J called. Part of the clones is not carried over; for the studies checked, unresolved V genes explain less than half of this, and the remainder is unexplained. This sample lists 70,000 to 90,000 clones; approximately 87% were detected once. 18% of the sample rests with the top ten. Sequenced: peripheral blood. These receptors all stem from a woman aged 80 or over with acute or convalescent COVID-19.

The chain joins TRBV28 to TRBJ1-4; no definite D call. The CDR3 covers 12 residues. V lost 7 bases to trimming and J lost 7 bases, with 10 bases between them. Germline CDR1 MDHEN, CDR2 SYDVKM. The CDR3 spells CASIGRFEKLFF. The DNA for the CDR3 is TGTGCCAGCATTGGGCGTTTTGAAAAACTGTTTTTT.

The chain combines TRBV6-1 with TRBJ2-6; 7 nucleotides line up with TRBD1. The CDR3 covers 18 residues. Germline loops: CDR1 MNHNS, CDR2 SASEGT. J gave up 0 bases and V 4 bases, and 9 bases lay outside the gene matches. For the CDR3, the DNA is TGTGCCAGCAGTGGAGGGACAGCCTCTCACTCTGGGGCCAACGTCCTGACTTTC. Translation gives CASSGGTASHSGANVLTF.

The chain has TRBV18 and TRBJ1-4; tentatively, D is TRBD1 (6 bases). CDR3 size: 17 residues. Per germline, CDR1 KGHSH and CDR2 LQKENI. Trimming cost V 0 bases and J 3 bases, with 14 bases left between them. CDR3 residues: CASSPPLRTDSNEKLFF. CDR3 in DNA: TGTGCCAGCTCACCACCTCTTAGGACAGATTCTAATGAAAAACTGTTTTTT.

This clone appeared a single time. V is TRBV29-1 and J is TRBJ1-2; possibly TRBD1 for D (6 bases). The CDR3 is 15 residues long. Trimming removed 2 bases from V and 6 bases from J, with 19 bases in between. Germline V gene lookup returns CDR1 SQVTM and CDR2 ANQGSEA. The CDR3 reads CSVETAGARVNGYTF. The CDR3 nucleotides are TGCAGCGTTGAAACGGCGGGGGCCCGTGTAAATGGCTACACCTTC.

The rearrangement uses TRBV30 and TRBJ1-1; 9 bases are shared with TRBD1. The CDR3 covers 13 residues. Trimming took 7 bases from V and 11 from J; bases not matched to a gene: 14. Germline values: CDR1 GTSNPN, CDR2 SVGIG (reference sequence). CDR3 residues: CALVPGQGVRAFF. The DNA for the CDR3 is TGTGCCTTAGTCCCGGGACAGGGTGTGAGGGCTTTCTTT.

The chain couples TRBV5-1 to TRBJ2-3, with 11 bases identical to TRBD2. Looked up from germline, CDR1 is SGHRS and CDR2 is YFSETQ. The CDR3 length is 17 residues. V lost 0 bases and J lost 2; bases outside the gene matches: 5. The CDR3 bases are TGCGCCAGCAGCTTGGGACTAGCGGGGCCTAACACAGATACGCAGTATTTT. Encoded protein: CASSLGLAGPNTDTQYF.

The chain combines TRBV30 with TRBJ2-6; 7 positions agree with TRBD1. Germline V CDR1 and CDR2: GTSNPN, SVGIG (reference sequence). This CDR3 spans 15 amino acids. The junction had 3 bases not matched to a gene; V was cut back by 1 base and J by 3 bases. CDR3 sequence reads: CAWSATGLGANVLTF. DNA of the CDR3: TGTGCCTGGAGTGCGACAGGGCTTGGGGCCAACGTCCTGACTTTC.

The V and J genes are TRBV5-8 and TRBJ2-3; D unresolved. Germline V gene lookup returns CDR1 SGHTS and CDR2 YDEGEE. This CDR3 has 13 amino acids. V dropped 2 bases and J dropped 6 bases, with 10 bases sitting between them. In nucleotides, the CDR3 is TGTGCCAGCAGCTTCACCGGTACCGATACGCAGTATTTT. It specifies CASSFTGTDTQYF.

This chain uses TRBV24-1 with TRBJ2-7; TRBD2 agrees at 10 bases. The V gene end was trimmed by 5 bases and the J gene end by 3 bases; junction bases not matched to a gene: 3. The CDR3 has 14 amino acids. Germline V CDR1 and CDR2: KGHDR, SFDVKD. CDR3 nucleotides: TGTGCCACCAGTGGGACTAGCGGAGGCTACGAGCAGTACTTC. Its protein is CATSGTSGGYEQYF.

There are a few counts of this clone. The rearrangement joins TRBV12-3 or TRBV12-4 to TRBJ1-1; tentatively, D is TRBD1 (6 bases). The length of the CDR3 is 13 residues. V was clipped by 3 bases and J by 10 bases, with 15 bases between them. CDR3 coding DNA: TGTGCCAGCAGTTTGAGTGTCGTAGGGGGAGCTTTCTTT. Translation gives CASSLSVVGGAFF.

This chain links TRBV11-1 with TRBJ1-3; D perhaps matches TRBD1 (5 bases). With 5 bases removed from V and 3 bases from J, the gap between germline ends came to 14 bases. The CDR3 sequence is 15 residues long. Germline V gene sequence: CDR1 SGHAT, CDR2 FQDESV (reference sequence). CDR3 nucleotide sequence: TGTGCCAGCAGCACCCGACAGATTTTTGGAAACACCATATATTTT. Encoded protein: CASSTRQIFGNTIYF.

The chain carries TRBV30 and TRBJ1-5, with D uncertain. V was cut by 3 bases and J by 0 bases, with 12 bases left in between. The CDR3 is 15 amino acids. Germline V gives CDR1 GTSNPN, CDR2 SVGIG (reference sequence). The CDR3 loop reads CAWSPGKYSNQPQHF. Here the CDR3 DNA reads TGTGCCTGGAGCCCAGGAAAATATAGCAATCAGCCCCAGCATTTT.